This T cell receptor (beta chain) was sequenced during a study of blood T cell repertoires in COVID-19. The assay was immunoSEQ multiplex PCR, and TCRdb's table has in-frame clones only and misses some. Found here are about 220,000 clones, roughly nine tenths of them singletons; the top ten hold roughly 3%. Germline V gene sequence: CDR1 MGHRA, CDR2 YSYEKL. The V gene lost 1 base and the J gene lost 1 base, with 13 bases spanning the gap. This CDR3 has 16 amino acids. Material: PBMCs or T cells enriched from blood (not recorded which). This clonotype was sampled from a woman younger than 30 in a cohort exposed to, infected with or recovered from COVID-19 (not recorded which). The V gene is TRBV4-1, the J gene TRBJ1-1, with a weak D call TRBD1 (5 bases). The CDR3 DNA sequence: TGCGCCAGCAGCCAAGTACTGACAGCCTGGAACACTGAAGCTTTCTTT. As protein: CASSQVLTAWNTEAFF.